This T cell receptor beta chain was sequenced in a study of blood T cell repertoires in COVID-19. In the study overall: Researchers got acute and convalescent COVID-19 samples from the United States, Italy and Spain.

Germline V gene data show CDR1 as SGHRS and CDR2 as YFSETQ. The CDR3 sequence is 15 residues long. Trimming shortened V by 0 bases and J by 4 bases, and 11 bases separated the two germline ends. Data came from immunoSEQ multiplex PCR; TCRdb stores just in-frame clones and leaves some out. The sample lists more than 150,000 clones, 70% to 80% occurring once. The age range of participants was about 18 to 95 years, with residence in fewer than 25 US areas. People in the exposed group encountered a COVID-19 case within 2 weeks before entering the study. Sequencing input: PBMCs or T cells enriched from blood (not recorded which). This chain uses TRBV5-1 with TRBJ2-1; perhaps TRBD2 as D (6 bases). The source of this sequence is a man in his fifties or sixties who had been exposed to COVID-19. The CDR3 here is CASSLGGVGYNEQFF. CDR3 DNA: TGCGCCAGCAGCTTGGGCGGGGTAGGTTACAATGAGCAGTTCTTC.